This paragraph reports one TCR beta chain. Losses at the gene ends were 2 bases for V and 5 bases for J; bases not matched to a gene: 10. Per germline, CDR1 MDHEN and CDR2 SYDVKM. The CDR3 totals 16 residues. Sequencing was performed with immunoSEQ multiplex PCR; in TCRdb, only in-frame clones are kept and a portion is missing. The sample includes under 200,000 clones, about nine tenths seen only once; the top ten take around 0.5%. This sample stems from a study of blood T cell repertoires in COVID-19. Overall study: Samples representing acute and convalescent COVID-19 were sourced from the United States, Italy and Spain.

The material sequenced was peripheral blood. The genes are TRBV28 and TRBJ2-5; 8 nucleotides align to TRBD2. This sequence originates from a man between 45 and 60 years old with acute or convalescent COVID-19. For the CDR3, the DNA is TGTGCCAGCAGTTTAGGGGTAGCGGGACCCGGGGAGACCCAGTACTTC. This sequence encodes CASSLGVAGPGETQYF.